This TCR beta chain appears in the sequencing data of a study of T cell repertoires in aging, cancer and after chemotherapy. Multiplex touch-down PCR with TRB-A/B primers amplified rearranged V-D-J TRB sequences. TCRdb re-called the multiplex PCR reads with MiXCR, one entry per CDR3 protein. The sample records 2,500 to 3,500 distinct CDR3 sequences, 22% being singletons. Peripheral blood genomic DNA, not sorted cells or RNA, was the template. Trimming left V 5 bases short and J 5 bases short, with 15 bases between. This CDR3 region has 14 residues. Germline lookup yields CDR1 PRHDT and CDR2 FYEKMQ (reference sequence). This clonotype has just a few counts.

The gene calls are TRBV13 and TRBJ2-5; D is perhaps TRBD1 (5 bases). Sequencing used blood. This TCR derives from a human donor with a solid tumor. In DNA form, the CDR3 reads TGTGCCAGCAGCACCCACAGGTTAAGGGAGACCCAGTACTTC. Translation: CASSTHRLRETQYF.